What follows are 10 T cell receptor beta chains derived from one specimen sequenced in a study of blood T cells in healthy people across ages. A second 7 to 11 cycle PCR used barcoded and J-beta primers. TCRdb re-derived calls from the 5' RACE reads in MiXCR, one entry per CDR3 protein. The sample includes fewer than 1,000,000 distinct CDR3 sequences, 35% to 50% seen only once; the top ten take around 18%. Sequencing was carried out using blood. These receptors originate from an elderly man in good health.

The V call is TRBV12-3 or TRBV12-4, the J call TRBJ2-5; no reliable D call. The V end lost 2 bases, the J end lost 5 bases, and 9 bases lay between the germline ends. The CDR3 consists of 13 residues. In DNA, the CDR3 is TGTGCCAGCAGTTTAATAGGGTGGGAGACCCAGTACTTC. It encodes CASSLIGWETQYF.

The chain links TRBV4-2 to TRBJ2-3, with D maybe TRBD2 (6 bases). The CDR3 sequence is 14 residues long. Trimming pared 4 bases from V and 4 bases from J, leaving 12 bases between. Germline assignment: CDR1 LGHNA and CDR2 YNFKEQ. The CDR3 region is CASSRIGGADTQYF. The CDR3 bases are TGTGCCAGCAGCCGCATAGGAGGGGCAGATACGCAGTATTTT.

This clonotype was seen repeatedly, ten times or more. The chain combines TRBV7-2 with TRBJ2-5; D is unclear. The germline V and J ends were trimmed by 5 bases and 5 bases, with 9 bases remaining between them. Germline values: CDR1 SGHTA, CDR2 FQGNSA. This CDR3 spans 12 amino acids. CDR3 coding DNA: TGTGCCAGCAGCGCTACAAGGGAGACCCAGTACTTC. It encodes CASSATRETQYF.

This clonotype has just a few counts. The chain is built from TRBV28 and TRBJ2-7; 7 bases match TRBD1. Trimming cost V 2 bases and J 2 bases; bases outside gene matches: 9. The CDR3 contains 16 residues. The germline gives CDR1 MDHEN, CDR2 SYDVKM. The CDR3 spells CASSLNRQGRTYEQYF. As DNA, the CDR3 is TGTGCCAGCAGTTTAAATAGACAGGGCCGTACCTACGAGCAGTACTTC.

This chain joins TRBV6-6 and TRBJ2-5, with TRBD1 as a possible D gene (6 bases). V shed 2 bases and J shed 1 base, with 8 bases lying between them. The CDR3 runs to 14 residues. Germline assignment: CDR1 MNHNY and CDR2 SVGAGI (reference sequence). The CDR3 DNA reads TGTGCCAGCAGTTACCTGGACAGCCAAGAGACCCAGTACTTC. This sequence encodes CASSYLDSQETQYF.

The chain links TRBV12-3 or TRBV12-4 to TRBJ2-3; D gene unclear. Trimming removed 6 bases from V and 2 bases from J, with 18 bases in between. This CDR3 is 16 amino acids long. The DNA of the CDR3 is TGTGCCAGCAGACCCGAGGCCCGCTGGAACACAGATACGCAGTATTTT. Its translation is CASRPEARWNTDTQYF.

This clonotype was observed a few times. The gene calls are TRBV20-1 and TRBJ2-1; D may be TRBD1 or TRBD2 (5 bases each). Looked up from germline, CDR1 is DFQATT and CDR2 is SNEGSKA (reference sequence). This CDR3 contains 15 residues. Between the trimmed V and J ends, which lost 1 base and 9 bases, there was a span of 19 bases. CDR3 coding DNA: TGCAGTGCTAGAGTTGCTTGGGGGAGTGGGGTTGAGCAGTTCTTC. Its translation: CSARVAWGSGVEQFF.

This clonotype was picked up a small number of times. The chain uses TRBV6-5 and TRBJ2-3; the D is unclear. Trimming cost V 6 bases and J 0 bases, with 10 bases left between them. The CDR3 spans 14 residues. Germline-derived CDR1 and CDR2 are MNHEY and SVGAGI. The CDR3, as DNA: TGTGCCAGCAGCCTTAGCTTTAGCACAGATACGCAGTATTTT. Encoded protein: CASSLSFSTDTQYF.

V gene TRBV7-2 combines with J gene TRBJ2-3; 7 bases line up with TRBD2. V shed 5 bases, J shed 0 bases, and the junction held 5 bases outside the gene matches. CDR1 and CDR2 from the germline V gene are SGHTA and FQGNSA. CDR3 length: 15 amino acids. The CDR3 is CASSPSGISTDTQYF. For the CDR3, the DNA is TGTGCCAGCAGCCCGAGCGGGATAAGCACAGATACGCAGTATTTT. The full variable domain, completed using reference TRBV7-2 and TRBJ2-3, is GAGVSQSPSNKVTEKGKDVELRCDPISGHTALYWYRQSLGQGLEFLIYFQGNSAPDKSGLPSDRFSAERTGGSVSTLTIQRTQQEDSAVYLCASSPSGISTDTQYFGPGTRLTVL.

The chain couples TRBV12-3 or TRBV12-4 to TRBJ2-1; possible D gene TRBD2, 6 bases. The CDR3 consists of 16 residues. Trimming removed 5 bases from V and 7 bases from J, with 21 bases in between. The CDR3, as DNA: TGTGCCAGCAGTGGCCTTTTAGGGAGGTCGGGGAATGAGCAGTTCTTC. It yields the protein CASSGLLGRSGNEQFF.